Below are 2 T cell receptor beta chains sequenced from a single sample in a study of shared clonotypes between healthy human individuals. This table comes from immunoSEQ multiplex PCR, and its TCRdb copy is limited to in-frame clones, with some not included. The sample yields about 960,000 clones, over 60% seen once. The sequenced sample consisted of memory CD4+ T cells sorted from blood. Subset indicated: CD45RA-negative fraction. The receptor source for this set is a man aged 18-30 years in good health.

A few counts support this clone. The gene calls are TRBV30 and TRBJ2-2, with 7 bases aligning to TRBD1. With V trimmed by 5 bases and J by 6 bases, 12 bases remained unmatched. In germline, CDR1 is GTSNPN, CDR2 SVGIG (reference sequence). The CDR3 is made up of 15 amino acids. Here the CDR3 reads CAWGQTGKIPGELFF. CDR3 coding DNA: TGTGCCTGGGGTCAGACAGGGAAAATCCCCGGGGAGCTGTTTTTT.

This clone was detected a few times. This chain uses TRBV5-1 with TRBJ2-5; possibly TRBD1 for D (5 bases). V was pared by 3 bases and J by 2 bases, with 8 bases between. In germline, CDR1 is SGHRS, CDR2 YFSETQ. The CDR3 totals 13 residues. DNA for the CDR3: TGCGCCAGCAGCTGGACATTTCAAGAGACCCAGTACTTC. This gives the protein CASSWTFQETQYF.